The next 2 T cell receptor beta chains were all read from a single sample in a study of T cell responses to AZD1222 COVID-19 vaccine. Data came from immunoSEQ multiplex PCR; TCRdb stores just in-frame clones and leaves some out. The table has 110,000 to 150,000 clones, 93% seen once; the top ten hold about 5.1%. The sample in question was peripheral blood, obtained on day 0 of AZD1222 vaccination. Source of these receptors: an adult in good health.

The chain's CDR3 is CASSPEPSGRDFQETQYF. CDR3 coding DNA: TGCGCCAGCAGCCCGGAACCTAGCGGGAGGGACTTCCAAGAGACCCAGTACTTC. The chain joins TRBV5-1 to TRBJ2-5, with 12 bases that match TRBD2. CDR3 size: 18 residues. CDR1 and CDR2 from the germline V gene are SGHRS and YFSETQ. Germline trimming cut 4 bases from V and 1 base from J; bases unmatched to any gene: 11.

This chain connects TRBV2 to TRBJ1-5; the D gene is possibly TRBD1 (5 bases). Trimming removed 5 bases from V and 3 bases from J, with 11 bases in between. The CDR3 consists of 14 residues. CDR1 and CDR2 (germline): SNHLY, FYNNEI. Here the CDR3 reads CASSRGTTNQPQHF. For the CDR3, the DNA is TGTGCCAGCAGTCGCGGGACTACCAATCAGCCCCAGCATTTT.